What follows are 12 T cell receptor beta chains derived from one specimen sequenced in a study of low-dose radiotherapy and immunotherapy resistance in tumors. TRAV- and TRBV-specific primers primed first-strand cDNA, covering alpha and beta chains. It was with a constant-region primer and a V-primer adapter that TCRs were amplified over roughly 19 PCR cycles. One entry per CDR3 protein results from TCRdb running MiXCR on the reads. The repertoire holds roughly 10,000 distinct CDR3 sequences, with about 41% as singletons. The receptors were gathered from a human donor with advanced metastatic prostate, ovarian, gallbladder or colorectal cancer (not recorded which). This table probably holds off-target reads from a library built for another chain.

The genes are TRBV14 and TRBJ1-1, with a possible D match to TRBD1 (6 bases). Germline V CDR1 and CDR2: SGHDN, FVKESK. There are 14 residues in the CDR3. V lost 6 bases to trimming and J lost 4 bases, with 15 bases between them. The CDR3 sequence: CASRRGGAGTEAFF. The CDR3 nucleotides are TGTGCCAGCAGGCGGGGGGGCGCCGGCACTGAAGCTTTCTTT.

This clonotype is categorized as medium-sized. The V gene is TRBV2, the J gene TRBJ2-1; 9 bases line up with TRBD1. After removal of 6 bases from V and 12 bases from J, the junction contained 3 bases not matched to a gene. The CDR3 loop spans 11 amino acids. CDR1 is SNHLY, CDR2 FYNNEI, per germline. This chain's CDR3 is CASRPTGGQFF. In nucleotides, the CDR3 is TGTGCCAGCAGACCGACAGGGGGGCAGTTCTTC. Using reference TRBV2 and TRBJ2-1 for the parts outside the CDR3, the full variable domain is EPEVTQTPSHQVTQMGQEVILRCVPISNHLYFYWYRQILGQKVEFLVSFYNNEISEKSEIFDDQFSVERPDGSNFTLKIRSTKLEDSAMYFCASRPTGGQFFGPGTRLTVL.

The chain is built from TRBV15 and TRBJ2-3; TRBD2 aligns across 8 bases. The CDR3 has 16 amino acids. The J segment lost 2 bases and the V segment lost 2 bases, leaving 6 bases of the junction unmatched. The V gene's germline CDR1 is LNHNV and CDR2 YYDKDF (reference sequence). CDR3 sequence reads: CATSRSRAGDTDTQYF. DNA for the CDR3: TGTGCCACCAGCAGAAGCCGAGCGGGGGACACAGATACGCAGTATTTT.

The genes are TRBV5-1 and TRBJ2-2, with a weak D call TRBD1 (6 bases). The V and J ends lost 0 bases and 5 bases respectively, with 8 bases between them. Germline V lookup: CDR1 SGHRS, CDR2 YFSETQ. The CDR3 length is 14 residues. This CDR3 reads CASSLDRETGELFF. CDR3 nucleotides: TGCGCCAGCAGCTTGGACAGGGAAACCGGGGAGCTGTTTTTT.

This clonotype was found a few times. The chain employs TRBV7-8 and TRBJ1-4, with a possible D match to TRBD1 (5 bases). Germline assignment: CDR1 SGHVS and CDR2 FQNEAQ. The CDR3 consists of 15 residues. Trimming took 2 bases from V and 2 from J, leaving 9 bases between them. Here the CDR3 reads CASSLREGTNEKLFF. CDR3 DNA: TGTGCCAGCAGCTTACGGGAGGGGACTAATGAAAAACTGTTTTTT.

The V gene is TRBV3-1, the J gene TRBJ2-3; D remains ambiguous. From germline, CDR1 is LGHDT and CDR2 YNNKEL (reference sequence). This CDR3 region has 11 residues. The V end was cut by 4 bases, the J end by 2 bases, with 1 base between. CDR3 amino acids: CASSLTDTQYF. The CDR3 DNA follows: TGTGCCAGCAGCCTCACAGATACGCAGTATTTT.

The rearrangement joins TRBV30 to TRBJ2-7; D may be TRBD1 or TRBD2 (5 bases each). The CDR3 runs to 11 residues. Germline V lookup: CDR1 GTSNPN, CDR2 SVGIG (reference sequence). V was shortened by 8 bases and J by 4 bases, with 12 bases between the two germline ends. CDR3 protein: CAHSRGYEQYF. DNA for the CDR3: TGTGCCCACTCGAGGGGTTACGAGCAGTACTTC.

The genes are TRBV14 and TRBJ2-2, with D tentatively TRBD2 (6 bases). Germline CDR1 SGHDN, CDR2 FVKESK. The CDR3 contains 15 residues. V was shortened by 1 base and J by 3 bases, with 9 bases between the two germline ends. In nucleotides, the CDR3 is TGTGCCAGCAGCCAAGGCGGGGATTACACCGGGGAGCTGTTTTTT. This gives the protein CASSQGGDYTGELFF.

The count of this clonotype is one. This chain uses TRBV21-1 with TRBJ2-5; TRBD1, as called in the table, went unchecked against the DNA. TRBV21-1 is a listed pseudogene. The CDR3 is 13 amino acids. CDR3 loop: CASSGGQGETQYF. The CDR3 bases are TGTGCCAGCAGCGGGGGACAGGGAGAGACCCAGTACTTC.

This clonotype was observed a handful of times. The gene calls are TRBV19 and TRBJ1-5; tentative D call: TRBD1 (5 bases). Germline V CDR1 and CDR2: LNHDA, SQIVND (reference sequence). The CDR3 extends over 15 amino acids. Between the trimmed V and J ends, which lost 4 bases and 0 bases, there was a span of 10 bases. The CDR3 here is CASSTGTTSNQPQHF. The CDR3 region has the DNA TGTGCCAGTAGTACCGGGACGACTAGCAATCAGCCCCAGCATTTT.

There are a few counts of this clonotype. The V gene is TRBV12-3 or TRBV12-4, the J gene TRBJ1-3; 9 nucleotides line up with TRBD1. J gave up 2 bases and V 6 bases, and 5 bases lay outside the gene matches. The CDR3 extends over 15 amino acids. CDR3 loop: CASRGDRATGNTIYF. In DNA, the CDR3 is TGTGCCAGCAGGGGGGACAGGGCTACTGGAAACACCATATATTTT.

This clonotype occurred a few times. The V and J genes are TRBV4-2 and TRBJ2-5; D may be TRBD2 (7 bases). The CDR3 length is 13 residues. The V and J ends lost 8 bases and 3 bases respectively, with 13 bases between them. Per germline, CDR1 LGHNA and CDR2 YNFKEQ. The CDR3 sequence is CASGRGGEETQYF. CDR3 bases: TGTGCCAGCGGTAGGGGGGGGGAAGAGACCCAGTACTTC.